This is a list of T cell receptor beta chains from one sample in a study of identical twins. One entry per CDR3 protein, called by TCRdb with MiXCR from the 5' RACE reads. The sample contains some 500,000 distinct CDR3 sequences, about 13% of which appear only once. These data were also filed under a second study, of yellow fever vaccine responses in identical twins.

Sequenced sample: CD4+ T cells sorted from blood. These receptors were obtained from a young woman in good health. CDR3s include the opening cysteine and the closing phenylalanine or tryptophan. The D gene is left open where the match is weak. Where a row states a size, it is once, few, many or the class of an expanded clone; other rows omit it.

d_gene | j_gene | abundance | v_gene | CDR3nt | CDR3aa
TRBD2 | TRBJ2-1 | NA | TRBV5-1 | TGCGCCAGCACTAACGGAGGACTAGCGGGAGTGGGGAATGAGCAGTTCTTC | CASTNGGLAGVGNEQFF
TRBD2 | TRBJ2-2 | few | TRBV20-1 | TGCAGTGCTAGGGCCTCTTTAGCGGGGGACGGGGAGCTGTTTTTT | CSARASLAGDGELFF
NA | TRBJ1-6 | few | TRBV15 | TGTGCCACCAGCAGAGATGAGGTGCGGGGCTTAGGCTCACCCCTCCACTTT | CATSRDEVRGLGSPLHF
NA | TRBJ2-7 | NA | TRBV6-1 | TGTGCCAGCAGTCCCACGAGGAGACGCAGCGAGCAGTACTTC | CASSPTRRRSEQYF
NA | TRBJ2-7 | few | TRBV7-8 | TGTGCCAGCAGCTTCGCCGACAGCTCCTACGAGCAGTACTTC | CASSFADSSYEQYF
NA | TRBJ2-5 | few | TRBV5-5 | TGTGCCAGCAGCCAAGGACAGGCCCGGGGGGAGACCCAGTACTTC | CASSQGQARGETQYF
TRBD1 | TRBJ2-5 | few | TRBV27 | TGTGCCAGCAGGCCGGGACAGGGTTTTGACCAAGAGACCCAGTACTTC | CASRPGQGFDQETQYF
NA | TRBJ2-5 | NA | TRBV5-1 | TGCGCCAGCAGCTCTGCCGGGGTACTCGAAGAGACCCAGTACTTC | CASSSAGVLEETQYF
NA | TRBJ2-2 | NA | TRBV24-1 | TGTGCCACCAGTGATTGGGTCACCGGGGAGCTGTTTTTT | CATSDWVTGELFF
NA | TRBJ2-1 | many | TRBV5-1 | TGCGCCAGCAGCTTGACCCGGAATGAGCAGTTCTTC | CASSLTRNEQFF
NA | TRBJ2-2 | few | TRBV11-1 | TGTGCCAGCAGTCAAGACCCGGGACTCCTCAACACCGGGGAGCTGTTTTTT | CASSQDPGLLNTGELFF
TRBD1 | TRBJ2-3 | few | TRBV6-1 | TGTGCCAGCAGTGAATCGGGGACAGGGTTGCCAAGTACAGATACGCAGTATTTT | CASSESGTGLPSTDTQYF
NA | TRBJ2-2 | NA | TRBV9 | TGTGCCAGCAGCGTCTCAGGGGGGAGCACCGGGGAGCTGTTTTTT | CASSVSGGSTGELFF
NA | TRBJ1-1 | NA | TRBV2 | TGTGCCAGCAGTGAGGAGGGGATAAGGACTGAAGCTTTCTTT | CASSEEGIRTEAFF
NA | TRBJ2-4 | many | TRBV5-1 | TGCGCCAGCAGCCCCGGACCAGAAGCCCTAGCCAAAAACATTCAGTACTTC | CASSPGPEALAKNIQYF
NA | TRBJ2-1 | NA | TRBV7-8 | TGTGCCAGCAGCTTAGGGACCCCCTCCTACAATGAGCAGTTCTTC | CASSLGTPSYNEQFF
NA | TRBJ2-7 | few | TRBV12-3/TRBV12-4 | TGTGCCAGCACCCCCGAGGGTAAAGGGGCCTACGAGCAGTACTTC | CASTPEGKGAYEQYF
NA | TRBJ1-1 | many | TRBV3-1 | TGTGCCAGCAGCGGAACCGGGACCTTAACTGAAGCTTTCTTT | CASSGTGTLTEAFF
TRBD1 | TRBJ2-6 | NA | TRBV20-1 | TGCAGTGCCCTACACTCCGGACAGGGGGCGCGAGGGGCCAACGTCCTGACTTTC | CSALHSGQGARGANVLTF
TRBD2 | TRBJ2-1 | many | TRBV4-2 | TGTGCCAGCAGCCAAGTCCTAGCGGGAATCAACAATGAGCAGTTCTTC | CASSQVLAGINNEQFF
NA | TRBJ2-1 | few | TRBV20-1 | TGCAGTGCCGATTCGCAACTAGATAACGAGCAGTTCTTC | CSADSQLDNEQFF
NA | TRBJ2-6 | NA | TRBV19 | TGTGCCAGTAGTATAGAAGGGGTTGGGGCCAACGTCCTGACTTTC | CASSIEGVGANVLTF
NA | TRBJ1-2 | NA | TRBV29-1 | TGCAGCGTTCGCGACGGTCTTGGAGGGTATGGCTACACCTTC | CSVRDGLGGYGYTF
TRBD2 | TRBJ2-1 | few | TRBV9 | TGTGCCAGCAGCGTAGGGCTAGCGGAATACAATGAGCAGTTCTTC | CASSVGLAEYNEQFF
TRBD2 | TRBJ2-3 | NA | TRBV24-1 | TGTGCCACCAGTGCGAATAGCGGGAAACTAGATACGCAGTATTTT | CATSANSGKLDTQYF
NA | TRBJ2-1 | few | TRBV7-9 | TGTGCCAGCAGCTCTGAATTCAATGAGCAGTTCTTC | CASSSEFNEQFF
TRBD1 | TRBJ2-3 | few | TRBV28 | TGTGCCAGCAGGTTCACAGGGGCTAACACAGATACGCAGTATTTT | CASRFTGANTDTQYF
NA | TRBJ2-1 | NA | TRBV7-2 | TGTGCCAGCAGCTTACTGCACAGGGCATACAATGAGCAGTTCTTC | CASSLLHRAYNEQFF
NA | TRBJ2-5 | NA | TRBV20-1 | TGCAGTGCTACCCGGCAGCAAGAGACCCAGTACTTC | CSATRQQETQYF
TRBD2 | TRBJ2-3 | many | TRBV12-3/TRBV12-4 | TGTGCCAGCAGTTCGACTAGCGGGAGAGGAGATACGCAGTATTTT | CASSSTSGRGDTQYF
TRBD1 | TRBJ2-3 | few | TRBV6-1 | TGTGCCAGCAGCCGCGGGACAGGGAAGACCGCTAGCACAGATACGCAGTATTTT | CASSRGTGKTASTDTQYF
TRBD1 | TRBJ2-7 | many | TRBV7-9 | TGTGCCAGCAGCGCGCAGACAGGGATATTTTCCTACGAGCAGTACTTC | CASSAQTGIFSYEQYF
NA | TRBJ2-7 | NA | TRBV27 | TGTGCCAGCAGCATGCCGGGGAGGAGTAGCGAGCAGTACTTC | CASSMPGRSSEQYF
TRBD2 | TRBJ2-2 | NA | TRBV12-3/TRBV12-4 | TGTGCCAGCAGAATTACTAGCGGGGCAAACACCGGGGAGCTGTTTTTT | CASRITSGANTGELFF
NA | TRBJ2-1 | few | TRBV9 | TGTGCCAGCAGCGTAGTGGATGCCTCCTGGGGAACTGAGCAGTTCTTC | CASSVVDASWGTEQFF
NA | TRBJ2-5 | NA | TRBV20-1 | TGCAGTGCCACCCAGGTCGCCGAGACCCAGTACTTC | CSATQVAETQYF
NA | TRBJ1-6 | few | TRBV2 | TGTGCCAGCAGAGGGGACCGCTCTCGCCCCAATTCACCCCTCCACTTT | CASRGDRSRPNSPLHF
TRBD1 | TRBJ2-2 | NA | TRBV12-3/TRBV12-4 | TGTACCTGCAGTTTAACCCTCACAGGGGGCCGAAACACCGGGGAGCTGTTTTTT | CTCSLTLTGGRNTGELFF
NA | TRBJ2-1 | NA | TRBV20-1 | TGCAGTGCTAGAAGCGGTGTAGGGCTGGAGCAGTTCTTC | CSARSGVGLEQFF
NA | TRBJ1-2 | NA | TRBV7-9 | TGTGCCAGCAGCTTAGGGTCGGGACGGGCTAACTATGGCTACACCTTC | CASSLGSGRANYGYTF
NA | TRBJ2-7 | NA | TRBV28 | TGTGCCAGCAGTTCCCCCCTCTACGAGCAGTACTTC | CASSSPLYEQYF
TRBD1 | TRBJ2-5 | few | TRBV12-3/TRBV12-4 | TGTGCCAGCAGTTTAGCCCCCCGGACAGGGAGAGAGACCCAGTACTTC | CASSLAPRTGRETQYF
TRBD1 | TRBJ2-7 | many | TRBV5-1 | TGCGCCAGCGGCGGACAGGGTGGAACCGAGCAGTACTTC | CASGGQGGTEQYF
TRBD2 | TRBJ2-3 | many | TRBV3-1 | TGTGCCAGCAGACGGACTAGCGGGAACTCAGATACGCAGTATTTT | CASRRTSGNSDTQYF
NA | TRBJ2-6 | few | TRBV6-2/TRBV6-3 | TGTGCCAGCAGTGCTCCCCGGACGGCTTACTCTGGGGCCAACGTCCTGACTTTC | CASSAPRTAYSGANVLTF
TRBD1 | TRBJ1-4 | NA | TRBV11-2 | TGTGCCAGCAGCTTTTACCCGGACAGGGATAAAAAACTGTTTTTT | CASSFYPDRDKKLFF
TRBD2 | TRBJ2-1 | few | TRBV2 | TGTGCCAGCAGTGAAGGCGGCGGGAGTCAGAGAGGCTCCTACAATGAGCAGTTCTTC | CASSEGGGSQRGSYNEQFF
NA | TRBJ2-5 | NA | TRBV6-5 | TGTGCCAGCGGCTATCTCGGATCCCCGGATGAGGAGACCCAGTACTTC | CASGYLGSPDEETQYF
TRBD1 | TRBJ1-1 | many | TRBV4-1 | TGCGCCAGCAGGGACCCGGGACAGGGGACTGAAGCTTTCTTT | CASRDPGQGTEAFF
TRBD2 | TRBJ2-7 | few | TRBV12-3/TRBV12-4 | TGTGCCAGCAGAACTAGCGGATCATCCTACGAGCAGTACTTC | CASRTSGSSYEQYF
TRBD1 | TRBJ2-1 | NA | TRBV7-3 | TGTGCCAGCAGCGCGACAGGGGACGTCTACAATGAGCAGTTCTTC | CASSATGDVYNEQFF
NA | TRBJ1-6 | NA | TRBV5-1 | TGCGCCAGCAGCTTGCGGTTTGGGGTAGATAATTCACCCCTCCACTTT | CASSLRFGVDNSPLHF
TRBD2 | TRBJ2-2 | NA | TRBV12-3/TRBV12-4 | TGTACCTGCAGTCCTCCGGGTTCGAGCGGGGGGAACACCGGGGAGCTGTTTTTT | CTCSPPGSSGGNTGELFF